This T cell receptor beta chain was retrieved from a study of cytomegalovirus exposure and HLA in healthy donors. Study details: The 130 or so validation repertoires, a later analysis reported, used the same platform as the approximately 670 repertoires from the first cohort.

The CDR3 is made up of 17 amino acids. In germline, CDR1 is ENHRY, CDR2 SYGVKD. After removal of 2 bases from V and 5 bases from J, the junction contained 12 bases not matched to a gene. Findings and limits, study-wide: The majority of TCR sequences were rare, yet some public TCRs appeared in many donors. Researchers catalogued about 150 TCR beta chains as cytomegalovirus-associated.

About this clone: The antigen remains undetermined.

The table came from immunoSEQ multiplex PCR; TCRdb's copy has only in-frame clones and leaves some out. This table holds 160,000 or so clones, approximately 86% found once. The sample consisted of PBMCs. This chain uses TRBV10-3 with TRBJ2-1; 7 nucleotides align to TRBD2. This sequence originates from a young man in good health and CMV-seropositive. The CDR3 is CAISEVSSGRRNNEQFF. The CDR3 nucleotides read TGTGCCATCAGTGAGGTCTCTAGCGGCCGACGGAACAATGAGCAGTTCTTC.